This TCR beta chain came from a study of blood T cell repertoires in COVID-19. This clone was picked up a small number of times. The table came from immunoSEQ multiplex PCR; TCRdb's copy has only in-frame clones and leaves some out. The repertoire holds approximately 480,000 clones, with roughly nine tenths as singletons. The V and J ends lost 6 bases and 5 bases respectively, with 14 bases between them. This CDR3 contains 14 residues. CDR1 and CDR2 (germline): MNHEY, SVGAGI. The chain recombines TRBV6-5 with TRBJ1-5, with a possible D match to TRBD1 (6 bases). The sequence was obtained from a young woman who had recovered from COVID-19. The sequenced material came from PBMCs or T cells enriched from blood (not recorded which). CDR3 sequence reads: CASSSPGVDQPQHF. CDR3 sequence (DNA): TGTGCCAGCAGCAGCCCAGGGGTAGATCAGCCCCAGCATTTT.